This TCR beta chain emerged from a study of shared clonotypes between healthy human individuals (dated by TCRdb to 2020 to 2021). As for the study more broadly: A few men and a couple of women, aged 18 to 49 years, made up the cohort. The study deeply sequenced blood TCR repertoires of about 5 healthy adults to estimate repertoire size and the extent of clonotype sharing between individuals. Different laboratories and diverse techniques were used to prepare libraries and sequence TCR repertoires, to increase sequencing depth and limit assay-specific biases. Per donor, leukapheresis produced somewhere between about 0.9 and 9 billion PBMCs. Study-wide findings and limitations: Based on pairwise subsampling, the degree of clonotype sharing among donors was expected to be affected by sequencing depth. Sampling was limited to blood, and TCR repertoires in tissue likely differ from TCR repertoires in blood. The small number of donors limited the genetic and exposure-history diversity represented.

The donors were healthy, HIV-negative adults with no recently reported acute infections or vaccinations. Every donor was a Caucasian adult living in Nashville, Tennessee, USA. For unsorted samples, 90 million or so PBMCs were counted, and genomic DNA was extracted using the QIAamp DNA Blood Mini kit. Blood was obtained by leukapheresis, after which PBMCs were separated by Ficoll-Histopaque density gradient centrifugation and cryopreserved in liquid nitrogen vapor phase. Using the deep immunoSEQ assay, TCR CDR3 regions were amplified from genomic DNA by multiplex PCR. Extracted genomic DNA from each cell subset was distributed evenly across all wells of several immunoSEQ 96-well plates, and each plate was treated as a replicate. For unsorted PBMC, roughly 0.3 ug of genomic DNA, equivalent to approximately 28,000 T cell genomes, went into each replicate PCR. Unsorted PBMC genomic DNA was sequenced across ten immunoSEQ deep assay plates. Purified libraries were quantified with a Qubit 3.0 fluorometer, sized on a Bioanalyzer 2100, and re-quantified with the KAPA Library Quantification kit. A separate single-read 150-cycle Illumina NextSeq 550 flow cell was used to sequence each immunoSEQ 96-well plate. The original pipeline was this. Because the immunoSEQ output held only junctional sequences and lacked quality scores, the filtering could not match the filtering applied to full-length reads. Sequences were annotated with PyIR, a Python wrapper for IgBLAST v1.9, using IMGT germline references to assign V/J genes and CDR3. Reads were removed for weak V/J assignments (E-value above 1e-6), missing CDR3, stop codons, out-of-frame junctions, or ambiguous translated residues. V3J clonotypes were defined by identical inferred V gene, J gene, and CDR3 amino acid sequence. To compute the percentage overlap between repertoires, the number of shared unique clonotypes was divided by the size of the smaller repertoire. Three approaches were used to assess repertoire richness: RTK rarefaction, the Chao1 estimator, and Recon v2.1 estimates of unobserved clonotypes. This is the immuneACCESS table as TCRdb keeps it, with only in-frame sequences that have V and J called. A part of the clones is gone; compared with another copy, unresolved V genes explain less than half, and the rest is unexplained. That table furnishes V, J and clone size, whereas the DNA furnished D and trimming. This sample holds over 400,000 clones; 65% to 85% were observed only once. Of the sample, roughly an eighth is held by the ten largest clones.

At the junction V is shortened by 3 bases and J by 2 bases; bases outside the gene matches: 1. The CDR3 covers 15 residues, taking in both the cysteine and the phenylalanine. Only the CDR3 portion is preserved as DNA: 45 bases, with reading frame beginning at the first base. According to the germline V gene (reference sequence), CDR1 reads MNHEY and CDR2 reads SMNVEV. Details on this clone: No antigen is known for it. The input lacks base qualities; no much larger clone sits a single base away.

The sequencing input was PBMCs. The origin of this receptor is a woman in her 40s in good health. Some clones in this sample may be carry-over from other donors' samples. Recombination linked TRBV27 to TRBJ1-4, and TRBD1 aligns with 9 junction nucleotides. The nucleotide sequence is given as TGTGCCAGCAGTTTCACAGGGGGCACTAATGAAAAACTGTTTTTT. This codes for CASSFTGGTNEKLFF.